This T cell receptor (beta chain) was retrieved from a study of T cells after posttransplantation cyclophosphamide. Study-wide points: After PTCy, TRB diversity resembled that of CNI/methotrexate controls. TRB overlap between skin or GI tissue T cells and blood was limited.

On the day of bone marrow donation, the related graft donor provided peripheral blood. Using immunoSEQ multiplex PCR, the repertoire was profiled, and TCRdb retains in-frame clones only, with some absent. Sampling found 25,000 to 35,000 clones, none seen once. This clone was counted at least ten times. As yet, its antigen is unknown. The CDR3 runs 17 residues. CDR1 SGHTA and CDR2 FQGNSA come from the germline V gene. Losses at the gene ends were 3 bases for V and 3 bases for J; bases not matched to a gene: 10. V usage is TRBV7-2 and J usage is TRBJ1-2, with 10 bases that match TRBD1. This sequence originates from a woman younger than 45 in good health and a related stem cell transplant donor. The sample consisted of PBMCs. Here the CDR3 reads CASSFLTAGTGDYGYTF. CDR3 DNA: TGTGCCAGCAGCTTTCTTACCGCCGGGACAGGGGACTATGGCTACACCTTC.